This T cell receptor beta chain stems from a study of shared T cell receptors in the human thymus (dated by TCRdb to the early 2020s). With regard to the full study: The study examined how self-reactive, shared T-cell receptor alpha chains are generated in the human thymus.

Worth noting for this clone: Its antigen is still unknown. No much larger clonotype is one base removed from it; base qualities were not supplied.

Library prep was done by the immunoSEQ multiplex PCR assay. The clones in this table, taken by TCRdb from immuneACCESS, are in-frame only. Not every clone is retained; where verified, under half of the shortfall comes from an unresolved V gene, and the cause of the rest is unknown. This sample comprises about 380,000 clones, approximately 95% of them detected only once. The biggest ten clones account for roughly 0.021% of the sample. This receptor was identified in a human donor. Sequencing was done on a sample of thymocytes.

The DNA sequence reads TGTGCCAGCAGCGTAAGGAGGGAGGGCCTCAACAATGAGCAGTTCTTC. Translated, this is CASSVRREGLNNEQFF. The chain uses TRBV9 and TRBJ2-1; 7 central bases correspond to TRBD2. The cysteine opens and the phenylalanine closes a CDR3 of 16 amino acids. The CDR3 DNA has 48 bases and is translated from base 1. Trimming removed 1 base from V and 5 bases from J; the gene matches leave 9 bases unexplained. The germline V gene supplies CDR1 SGDLS and CDR2 YYNGEE.